This note documents a single T cell receptor beta chain sequence. This clonotype was seen only a few times. Its antigen is currently not known. Per-nucleotide qualities are absent, and no much larger clonotype sits a single base away. These data originate in a study of T cells in Graves' hyperthyroidism and ophthalmopathy (dated by TCRdb to between 2017 and 2020). Study-wide context: Peripheral blood samples were taken at the time of initial diagnosis, prior to any treatment. TCR V-J signatures able to tell the groups apart were searched for in a discovery cohort of 95 to 100 patients, of whom 40 to 45 had Graves' ophthalmopathy and more than 55 had stable Graves' hyperthyroidism. Whether ophthalmopathy could be predicted prospectively was tested in an independent validation cohort made up of about 18 hyperthyroidism patients plus 17 patients who later progressed to ophthalmopathy. The 80 to 100 discovery patients were randomly divided into training and test sets at a 7:3 ratio. In six Graves' hyperthyroidism patients, the study also compared T-cell repertoires from thyroid tissue with T-cell repertoires from blood. Once sampling was done, hyperthyroidism patients were given methimazole at a starting dose of 30 mg daily, whereas ophthalmopathy patients were given high-dose intravenous methylprednisolone. According to the paper, TCR Vbeta CDR3 sequencing was carried out on over 130 peripheral blood samples, which came from over 40 ophthalmopathy, around 74 hyperthyroidism and roughly 17 progressor patients. Broader findings and caveats from the paper: Most expanded thyroid clonotypes (frequency above 0.001) were also found in blood, which suggests that blood repertoires may mirror thyroid immune responses. In validation, the model predicted progression to ophthalmopathy with approximately 71% sensitivity and 72% to 75% specificity, a median of approximately 6.5 months before onset. A model built on a 13 V-J signature distinguished ophthalmopathy from stable hyperthyroidism, reaching about 88% sensitivity and 81.08% specificity in cross-validation and 80%/75% in testing. No statistical method was used to set the sample size in advance, and investigators knew the group allocation.

Hyperthyroidism patients were newly diagnosed, had a disease duration of under 2 months, and were aged 18 to 65 years. Exclusion was applied to patients with uncontrolled infections, other autoimmune diseases, pregnancy or lactation. Clinical symptoms, serum thyroxine and TRAb, thyroid ultrasound, and orbital computed tomography formed the basis for the diagnoses. Blood from progressor patients was collected at the time of first diagnosis with hyperthyroidism, before any ophthalmopathy symptoms had appeared. PBMCs were separated from roughly 10 ml of fresh peripheral blood using Ficoll-Paque density gradient centrifugation. Progressor patients were defined as those initially diagnosed with Graves' hyperthyroidism in whom ophthalmopathy developed during follow-up. Total RNA was extracted using Trizol reagent, and RNA quality was assessed on an Agilent 2100 Bioanalyzer. The CDR3, cysteine through phenylalanine, is 14 amino acids long. The retained sequence is limited to the CDR3, 42 bases, with the frame set at the first base. The germline V gene (reference sequence) gives CDR1 as LGHDT and CDR2 as YNNKEL. The junction shows trimming of 1 base on V and 10 bases on J, plus 16 bases between the germline ends.

The TCR beta CDR3 regions were amplified from RNA transcripts. The first round of RT-PCR for the TCR CDR3 was performed with the HTBI primer set and the Qiagen OneStep RT-PCR kit. A second multiplex PCR round built the libraries, followed by size selection and purification. The libraries were sequenced on an Illumina HiSeq2000 using paired-end 100 bp reads. The published analysis was carried out like this. SOAPnuke was used to process the raw data, throwing out any read that contained adapters or uncalled bases, had a mean Phred below 15, or lacked an exact constant-primer or identifier match. COPE v1.2.5 was used to merge the high-quality paired reads, and each unique nucleotide sequence was defined as a clonotype. Clonotypes were aligned to IMGT TRBV, TRBD and TRBJ reference segments using MiTCR v1.1. The analysis included only V-J combinations with a frequency above 0.0001, which together covered about 99% of the repertoires. The TCS score was defined as the ratio of F50 (clonal expansion) to E x V (chaos), calculated using BLOSUM62-based TCRdist between CDR3 peptides within each V-J. Welch's t-statistics and random forest reduced 500 to 550 V-J features to around 14, which were used in a naive Bayes classifier (R e1071). The public sequencing data were trimmed at Q25 with fastp and processed into clonotypes with MiXCR by TCRdb, which kept only in-frame beta chains. When rows share a CDR3 protein, they turn into one entry using the most common DNA and genes. TCRdb's processing, not the authors' own work, is the source of the V and J calls. This sample holds hundreds of thousands of distinct CDR3 sequences; around 20% were observed only once. The top ten hold around 17% of the sample.

The specimen was blood. The chain couples TRBV3-1 to TRBJ1-2; TRBD1 is a possible D gene, resting on 5 matching bases. This TCR was sampled from a woman in her fifties or sixties with Graves' hyperthyroidism that later progressed to Graves' ophthalmopathy. In nucleotides, the sequence is TGTGCCAGCAGCCAAGTCTGGGACGCCACCTTCTACACCTTC. Its translation reads: CASSQVWDATFYTF.